What follows is one TCR beta chain and its context. These data come from a study of blood T cells in healthy people across ages. With a J-beta primer mix and a sample-barcoded 5' primer, a second PCR ran 7 to 11 cycles. One entry per CDR3 protein, called by TCRdb with MiXCR from the 5' RACE reads. This table holds about 690,000 distinct CDR3 sequences, 40% to 45% found once. CDR3 length: 14 residues. The germline V gene has CDR1 ENHRY and CDR2 SYGVKD. This receptor was taken from an elderly man in good health. This sequence joins TRBV10-3 and TRBJ2-7; no reliable D call. The end of the DNA fits TRBJ2-5 better, so the J call may be wrong. The specimen was blood. Here the CDR3 DNA reads TGTGCCATCAGTGAGTCGGGCCCCTTAGGGACCCAGTACTTC. Translation: CAISESGPLGTQYF.